These T cell receptor beta chains were read from a single sample in a study of T cell changes during pregnancy in multiple sclerosis. Produced via immunoSEQ multiplex PCR; TCRdb's table is partial and in-frame only. This repertoire shows approximately 100,000 clones, approximately 90% found once; its top ten account for 3.5%. The material sequenced was peripheral blood, taken after pregnancy. These receptors were taken from a female donor with multiple sclerosis, enrolled in a pregnancy study. CDR3s include the opening cysteine and the closing phenylalanine or tryptophan. The D gene is left open where the match is weak. Clone size is given for some rows only: seen once, a few or many times, or a class if the clone is expanded.

V gene,D gene,J gene,CDR3 length,clone size,CDR3 DNA,CDR3 protein
TRBV9,.,TRBJ2-1,16,.,TGTGCCAGCAGCGTAGAAAGTGGCGGAATCTACAATGAGCAGTTCTTC,CASSVESGGIYNEQFF
TRBV16,TRBD2,TRBJ2-4,14,.,TGTGCCAGCAGCCGACGGACTAGCGTAAACATTCAGTACTTC,CASSRRTSVNIQYF
TRBV19,.,TRBJ1-1,14,.,TGTGCCAGTTCAAACGGGAGAGCCAACACTGAAGCTTTCTTT,CASSNGRANTEAFF
TRBV6-6,.,TRBJ1-6,14,.,TGTGCCAGCAGGTCAACAGGGCAGGGGTCACCCCTCCACTTT,CASRSTGQGSPLHF
TRBV6-1,.,TRBJ2-7,11,once,TGTGCCAGCAGGGAGCGGCTACGGCAGTACTTC,CASRERLRQYF
TRBV5-6,TRBD2,TRBJ2-5,18,.,TGTGCCAGCAGCCCGGGCGGCCTAGCGGGGGGGCGTTTAGAGACCCAGTACTTC,CASSPGGLAGGRLETQYF
TRBV7-9,TRBD2,TRBJ2-7,16,.,TGTGCCAGCAGCTTAACGTTGACGGGGAGGGCCTACGAGCAGTACTTC,CASSLTLTGRAYEQYF
TRBV10-3,.,TRBJ2-7,14,.,TGTGCCATCAGACGACAGCGCTCGCCCTACGAGCAGTACTTC,CAIRRQRSPYEQYF
TRBV11-3,TRBD1,TRBJ1-1,13,.,TGTGCCAGCAGCCGTGACGGGACAGGGAAAGCTTTCTTT,CASSRDGTGKAFF
TRBV4-1,TRBD2,TRBJ2-1,17,.,TGCGCCAGCAGCCAAGATGTCCTAGCGGGGACAAACAATGAGCAGTTCTTC,CASSQDVLAGTNNEQFF
TRBV2,.,TRBJ2-7,14,.,TGTGCCAGCAGTGGGGGGACTCTCTCCTACGAGCAGTACTTC,CASSGGTLSYEQYF
TRBV7-9,.,TRBJ1-5,14,.,TGTGCCAGCAGCTTAGCGGGCAGCAATCAGCCCCAGCATTTT,CASSLAGSNQPQHF
TRBV5-6,TRBD1,TRBJ2-5,16,.,TGTGCCAGCAGCCGCGCGGGACAGGGGGCTGGAGAGACCCAGTACTTC,CASSRAGQGAGETQYF
TRBV5-6,.,TRBJ1-2,14,.,TGTGCCAGCAGCCCCAAGGCGGGGATATATGGCTACACCTTC,CASSPKAGIYGYTF
TRBV6-1,.,TRBJ1-3,15,.,TGTGCCAGCAGGGAGGCAGGCTTCTCTGGAAACACCATATATTTT,CASREAGFSGNTIYF
TRBV21-1,.,TRBJ1-5,16,.,TGTGCCAGCAGCCCGATGGGGGCAGCCTTCAATCAGCCCCAGCATTTT,CASSPMGAAFNQPQHF
TRBV29-1,TRBD1,TRBJ1-2,14,.,TGCAGCGTTGGGGGCCGGGACAGGGTATATGGCTACACCTTC,CSVGGRDRVYGYTF
TRBV6-5,TRBD2,TRBJ2-1,15,.,TGTGCCAGCAGTCATCTAGCGGAGGCCTACAATGAGCAGTTCTTC,CASSHLAEAYNEQFF
TRBV6-7,.,TRBJ2-3,16,.,TGTGCCAGCAGTTACCTTCCACCACAATCCACAGATACGCAGTATTTT,CASSYLPPQSTDTQYF
TRBV11-2,TRBD2,TRBJ2-5,15,.,TGTGCCAGCAGCCTAGACGCGGGGGGACAAGAGACCCAGTACTTC,CASSLDAGGQETQYF
TRBV19,TRBD1,TRBJ2-2,13,.,TGTGCCAGTAGTAAACAGGGGACCGGGGAGCTGTTTTTT,CASSKQGTGELFF
TRBV6-5,.,TRBJ2-1,14,.,TGTGCCAGCAGTTCCCGAGGAGGGCTGGGTGAGCAGTTCTTC,CASSSRGGLGEQFF